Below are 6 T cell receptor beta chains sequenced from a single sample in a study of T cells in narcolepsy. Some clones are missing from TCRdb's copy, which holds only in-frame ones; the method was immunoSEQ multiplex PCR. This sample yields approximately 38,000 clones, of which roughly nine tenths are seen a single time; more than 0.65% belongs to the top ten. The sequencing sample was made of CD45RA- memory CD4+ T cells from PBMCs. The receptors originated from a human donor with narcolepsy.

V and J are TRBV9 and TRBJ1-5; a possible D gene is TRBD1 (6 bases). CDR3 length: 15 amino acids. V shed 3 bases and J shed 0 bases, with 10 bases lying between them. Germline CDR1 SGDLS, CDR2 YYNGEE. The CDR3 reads CASSADSYSNQPQHF. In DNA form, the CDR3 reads TGTGCCAGCAGCGCGGACAGCTATAGCAATCAGCCCCAGCATTTT.

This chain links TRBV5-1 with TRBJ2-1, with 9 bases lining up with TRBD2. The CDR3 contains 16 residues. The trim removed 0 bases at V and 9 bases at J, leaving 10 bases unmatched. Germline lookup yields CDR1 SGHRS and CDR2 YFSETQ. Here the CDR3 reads CASSLVPSGARGEQFF. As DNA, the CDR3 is TGCGCCAGCAGCTTGGTGCCTAGCGGGGCTCGGGGTGAGCAGTTCTTC.

CDR3: CASSLVYGGEQFF. CDR3 sequence (DNA): TGTGCCAGCAGCCTCGTCTATGGGGGTGAGCAGTTCTTC. The chain employs TRBV7-8 and TRBJ2-1, with D perhaps given as TRBD1 or TRBD2 (5 bases each). In germline, CDR1 is SGHVS, CDR2 FQNEAQ. This CDR3 is 13 amino acids long. The V end was cut by 5 bases, the J end by 9 bases, with 14 bases between.

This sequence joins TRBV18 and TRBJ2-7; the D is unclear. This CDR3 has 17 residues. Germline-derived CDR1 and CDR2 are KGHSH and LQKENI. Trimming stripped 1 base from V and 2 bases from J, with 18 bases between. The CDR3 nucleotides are TGTGCCAGCTCACCACGGATAGTCCGAGGTGGTACCTACGAGCAGTACTTC. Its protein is CASSPRIVRGGTYEQYF.

For the CDR3, the DNA is TGTGCCAGCAGCTTAGCAATAGGCCAAGAGACCCAGTACTTC. This gives the protein CASSLAIGQETQYF. The chain carries TRBV7-2 and TRBJ2-5; D remains unclear. V dropped 0 bases and J dropped 1 base, with 6 bases sitting between them. Germline values: CDR1 SGHTA, CDR2 FQGNSA. This CDR3 has 14 amino acids.

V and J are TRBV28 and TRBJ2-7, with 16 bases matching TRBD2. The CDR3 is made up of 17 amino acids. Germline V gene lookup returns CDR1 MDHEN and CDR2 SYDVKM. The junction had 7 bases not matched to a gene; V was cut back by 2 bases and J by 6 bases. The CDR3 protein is CASSLLRGLAGGLEQYF. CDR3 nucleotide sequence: TGTGCCAGCAGTTTACTTAGGGGACTAGCGGGAGGGCTCGAGCAGTACTTC.